This T cell receptor beta chain derives from a study of blood T cell repertoires in COVID-19. Background on the study: Some COVID-19 samples were acute and others convalescent; all came from the United States, Italy and Spain.

Recruits, aged roughly 18 to 89 years, lived in some 25 US areas. Either two negative PCRs, clearance, or symptom resolution qualified Cohort 3 donors as recovered. J lost 9 bases, V lost 1 base, and 7 bases had no gene match. Germline V CDR1 and CDR2: SGHRS, YFSETQ. The CDR3 is 14 amino acids. This clone was seen a single time. The assay was immunoSEQ multiplex PCR, and TCRdb's table has in-frame clones only and misses some. The data contain roughly 380,000 clones, around 87% of them singletons. Sequencing was done on a sample of PBMCs or T cells enriched from blood (not recorded which). This clonotype was sampled from a man aged 25-45 years who had recovered from COVID-19. The J gene is TRBJ2-7, the V gene TRBV5-1; 10 nucleotides align to TRBD1. CDR3 nucleotide sequence: TGCGCCAGCAGCTTGTCCGGACAGGGGGAGACGCAGTACTTC. Protein product: CASSLSGQGETQYF.